Presented here are 21 T cell receptor beta chains from one specimen sequenced in a study of CD8+CD57+ T cells in acquired aplastic anemia (dated by TCRdb to the late 2010s). Patients chosen for sequencing had shown expansion of CD8+CD57+ cells by flow cytometry. The sequencer listed for this sample is Illumina HiSeq 2000. Genomic DNA was used as template for profiling of TCR beta VDJ combinations and CDR3 sequences. Through fastp at Q25 and MiXCR, TCRdb rebuilt clones from the public reads, retaining in-frame beta chains. Duplicate CDR3 protein sequences are folded into a single record with the most common DNA and genes. In this sample the table shows 450,000 to 550,000 distinct CDR3 sequences, around 30% of which occur a single time. The ten largest clones add up to 0.7% to 1% of the sample. Sequenced input: sorted CD4+, CD8+, or CD8+CD57+ T cells (not recorded which) from PBMCs. These receptors all come from a human donor with aplastic anemia.

This clonotype was detected many times. The J gene is TRBJ1-2, the V gene TRBV5-1, with 8 positions matching TRBD1. From germline, CDR1 is SGHRS and CDR2 YFSETQ. The J segment lost 3 bases and the V segment lost 4 bases, leaving 8 bases of the junction unmatched. CDR3 length equals 15 residues. CDR3 DNA sequence: TGCGCCAGCAGCCCTCCCGGACAGGGTGACTATGGCTACACCTTC. This translates into CASSPPGQGDYGYTF.

This rearrangement joins TRBV2 to TRBJ2-3; TRBD2 agrees at 10 bases. The CDR3 consists of 15 residues. In germline, CDR1 is SNHLY, CDR2 FYNNEI. Trimming at V came to 5 bases and at J to 3 bases, leaving 5 bases not matched to a gene. The CDR3: CASSLQAGGTDTQYF. CDR3 DNA: TGTGCCAGCAGTCTTCAAGCGGGGGGGACAGATACGCAGTATTTT. Together with reference TRBV2 and TRBJ2-3, the CDR3 gives the full variable domain: EPEVTQTPSHQVTQMGQEVILRCVPISNHLYFYWYRQILGQKVEFLVSFYNNEISEKSEIFDDQFSVERPDGSNFTLKIRSTKLEDSAMYFCASSLQAGGTDTQYFGPGTRLTVL.

J is TRBJ1-3 and V is TRBV20-1, with D perhaps TRBD1 (6 bases). The germline V gene encodes CDR1 DFQATT and CDR2 SNEGSKA (reference sequence). The CDR3 is 13 residues long. V lost 5 bases to trimming and J lost 1 base, with 9 bases between them. CDR3 amino acids: CSAPTGSGNTIYF. Written as DNA, the CDR3 is TGCAGTGCTCCAACAGGGTCTGGAAACACCATATATTTT.

V gene TRBV9 combines with J gene TRBJ2-5, with D uncertain. This CDR3 has 13 residues. The germline V gene encodes CDR1 SGDLS and CDR2 YYNGEE. V gave up 2 bases and J gave up 2 bases, with 7 bases separating them. CDR3 nucleotide sequence: TGTGCCAGCAGCGTGGCTTCTCAAGAGACCCAGTACTTC. Translating gives CASSVASQETQYF. Drawing the rest from reference TRBV9 and TRBJ2-5, the complete variable domain is DSGVTQTPKHLITATGQRVTLRCSPRSGDLSVYWYQQSLDQGLQFLIQYYNGEERAKGNILERFSAQQFPDLHSELNLSSLELGDSALYFCASSVASQETQYFGPGTRLLVL.

The V call is TRBV19, the J call TRBJ2-7; D uncertain. The CDR3 consists of 12 residues. CDR1 and CDR2 from the germline V gene are LNHDA and SQIVND (reference sequence). Trimming left V 5 bases short and J 7 bases short, with 12 bases between. The DNA for the CDR3 is TGTGCCAGTAGTCTGTCTATGGGTGAGCAGTACTTC. Translated: CASSLSMGEQYF. The full variable domain, completed using reference TRBV19 and TRBJ2-7, is DGGITQSPKYLFRKEGQNVTLSCEQNLNHDAMYWYRQDPGQGLRLIYYSQIVNDFQKGDIAEGYSVSREKKESFPLTVTSAQKNPTAFYLCASSLSMGEQYFGPGTRLTVT.

The V call is TRBV11-1, the J call TRBJ2-7; 13 bases are shared with TRBD2. Germline CDR1 SGHAT, CDR2 FQDESV (reference sequence). This CDR3 is built from 18 residues. The trim removed 1 base at V and 2 bases at J, leaving 8 bases unmatched. CDR3 coding DNA: TGTGCCAGCAGCTTAGTTACTAGCGGGGGGGAAATAACCTACGAGCAGTACTTC. This sequence encodes CASSLVTSGGEITYEQYF.

The CDR3 region is CASSLAGVMDTQYF. The CDR3 DNA follows: TGTGCCAGCAGCCTAGCGGGAGTGATGGATACGCAGTATTTT. The chain is built from TRBV7-3 and TRBJ2-3, with 10 nucleotides matching TRBD2. The CDR3 is 14 amino acids. J lost 6 bases, V lost 5 bases, and 5 bases had no gene match. CDR1 SGHTA and CDR2 FQGTGA come from the germline V gene. Complete variable domain (other parts from reference TRBV7-3 and TRBJ2-3): GAGVSQTPSNKVTEKGKYVELRCDPISGHTALYWYRQSLGQGPEFLIYFQGTGAADDSGLPNDRFFAVRPEGSVSTLKIQRTERGDSAVYLCASSLAGVMDTQYFGPGTRLTVL.

The chain employs TRBV7-3 and TRBJ2-1; D possibly corresponds to TRBD2 (5 bases). There are 16 residues in the CDR3. The V end was cut by 5 bases, the J end by 6 bases, with 20 bases between. Germline loops: CDR1 SGHTA, CDR2 FQGTGA. The CDR3 nucleotides are TGTGCCAGCAGCCATATAGCGAGACCCCGCTTCAATGAGCAGTTCTTC. Translating it yields CASSHIARPRFNEQFF.

The table lists this clonotype with many counts. The genes are TRBV15 and TRBJ1-5; D is perhaps TRBD1 (5 bases). The V gene's germline CDR1 is LNHNV and CDR2 YYDKDF (reference sequence). This CDR3 contains 15 residues. The V end lost 1 base, the J end lost 0 bases, and 7 bases lay between the germline ends. The CDR3 is CATSRGGNSNQPQHF. As DNA, the CDR3 is TGTGCCACCAGCAGAGGGGGGAATAGCAATCAGCCCCAGCATTTT.

This clonotype has only a few counts. The chain combines TRBV10-3 with TRBJ2-7, with D unresolved. Germline assignment: CDR1 ENHRY and CDR2 SYGVKD. The CDR3 runs to 12 residues. CDR3 sequence (DNA): TGTGCGGTTCGAGGCGGTTCCTACGAGCAGTACTTC. It specifies CAVRGGSYEQYF.

This clonotype has only a few counts. J is TRBJ2-7 and V is TRBV5-1, with unresolved D. V was pared by 0 bases and J by 5 bases, with 12 bases between. Germline V lookup: CDR1 SGHRS, CDR2 YFSETQ. The CDR3 has 14 residues. The CDR3 DNA sequence: TGCGCCAGCAGCTTGGATCGAGGTACAGACGAGCAGTACTTC. It is translated as CASSLDRGTDEQYF. The variable domain in full, completed from reference TRBV5-1 and TRBJ2-7, reads KAGVTQTPRYLIKTRGQQVTLSCSPISGHRSVSWYQQTPGQGLQFLFEYFSETQRNKGNFPGRFSGRQFSNSRSEMNVSTLELGDSALYLCASSLDRGTDEQYFGPGTRLTVT.

This clonotype appeared many times. The rearrangement joins TRBV29-1 to TRBJ2-7; TRBD2 matches 7 bases. V lost 4 bases to trimming and J lost 3 bases; unmatched junction nucleotides: 9. Germline V gene lookup returns CDR1 SQVTM and CDR2 ANQGSEA. This CDR3 contains 14 residues. The CDR3: CSVVVRGGVYEQYF. CDR3 DNA: TGCAGCGTTGTGGTCCGCGGGGGAGTCTACGAGCAGTACTTC.

Of note for this clonotype: A clone one base away is much larger, so this may be a read error. This chain uses TRBV6-8 with TRBJ2-7, with TRBD2 matching 12 bases. The germline V gene has CDR1 MNHGY and CDR2 SAAAGT. The CDR3 totals 15 residues. With 2 bases clipped from V and 2 bases from J, the junction kept 1 base outside the gene matches. As DNA, the CDR3 is TGTGCCAGCAGTTACCCTAGCGGGAGGGCCTACGAGCAGTACTTC. Protein: CASSYPSGRAYEQYF.

The rearrangement joins TRBV7-2 to TRBJ2-5, with D tentatively TRBD1 (6 bases). CDR1 is SGHTA and CDR2 is FQGNSA in the germline V gene. V was cut by 3 bases and J by 2 bases, with 13 bases left in between. The CDR3 covers 15 residues. CDR3: CASSFGQPQQETQYF. The DNA for the CDR3 is TGTGCCAGCAGCTTTGGACAGCCGCAACAAGAGACCCAGTACTTC. The whole variable domain, remainder taken from reference TRBV7-2 and TRBJ2-5, is GAGVSQSPSNKVTEKGKDVELRCDPISGHTALYWYRQSLGQGLEFLIYFQGNSAPDKSGLPSDRFSAERTGGSVSTLTIQRTQQEDSAVYLCASSFGQPQQETQYFGPGTRLLVL.

Note on this clonotype: A much larger clone is a single base away; this may be a read error. The V gene is TRBV19, the J gene TRBJ2-5; TRBD1 agrees at 10 bases. V lost 8 bases to trimming and J lost 2 bases; unmatched junction nucleotides: 8. Germline CDR1 LNHDA, CDR2 SQIVND (reference sequence). This CDR3 comprises 15 residues. The CDR3 spells CASGTGTGVQETQYF. CDR3 nucleotides: TGTGCCAGTGGTACCGGGACAGGGGTTCAAGAGACCCAGTACTTC.

This clonotype was seen repeatedly, ten times or more. The J gene is TRBJ2-5, the V gene TRBV24-1, with TRBD2 matching over 13 bases. CDR3 size: 15 residues. The junction had 6 bases not matched to a gene; V was cut back by 7 bases and J by 5 bases. Germline CDR1 is KGHDR and CDR2 is SFDVKD. Here the CDR3 reads CATRAGTSGMETQYF. CDR3 coding DNA: TGTGCCACCAGAGCCGGGACTAGCGGGATGGAGACCCAGTACTTC.

This clonotype was seen at least ten times. The chain recombines TRBV2 with TRBJ1-2, with a possible D match to TRBD1 (5 bases). CDR1 is SNHLY and CDR2 is FYNNEI in the germline V gene. The CDR3 loop spans 15 amino acids. Trimming stripped 9 bases from V and 4 bases from J, with 21 bases between. The CDR3 DNA reads TGTGCCAGGAACTGGGGCGGTACCGAAGGCTATGGCTACACCTTC. It specifies CARNWGGTEGYGYTF.

The J gene is TRBJ1-3, the V gene TRBV9; D might be TRBD1 (5 bases). This CDR3 is 14 amino acids long. The V and J ends lost 0 bases and 2 bases respectively, with 6 bases between them. The V gene's germline CDR1 is SGDLS and CDR2 YYNGEE. This CDR3 reads CASSVGGAGNTIYF. CDR3 bases: TGTGCCAGCAGCGTAGGGGGGGCTGGAAACACCATATATTTT.

CDR3 in amino acids: CASSESPGTNEKLFF. The CDR3 DNA reads TGTGCCAGCAGTGAATCTCCAGGAACTAATGAAAAACTGTTTTTT. The chain links TRBV25-1 to TRBJ1-4; D gene ambiguous. This CDR3 contains 15 residues. V lost 1 base and J lost 1, with 7 bases in between. Per the germline V gene, CDR1 is MGHDK and CDR2 is SYGVNS.

The chain combines TRBV27 with TRBJ2-5; D is possibly TRBD2 (7 bases). V shed 1 base and J shed 5 bases, with 11 bases lying between them. The germline CDR1 and CDR2 sequences are MNHEY and SMNVEV (reference sequence). CDR3 length equals 14 residues. The CDR3 is CASSLWGGGETQYF. The CDR3, as DNA: TGTGCCAGCAGTTTATGGGGGGGCGGGGAGACCCAGTACTTC.

This clonotype was recorded at least ten times. The gene calls are TRBV25-1 and TRBJ1-1; D is perhaps TRBD1 (6 bases). Germline lookup yields CDR1 MGHDK and CDR2 SYGVNS. The CDR3 runs 14 residues. The germline V and J ends were trimmed by 2 bases and 5 bases, with 12 bases remaining between them. DNA of the CDR3: TGTGCCAGCAGTGAAACAGGGTGGATGACTGAAGCTTTCTTT. This translates into CASSETGWMTEAFF.